This T cell receptor beta chain was captured in a study of post-analysis software for immune sequencing data. Study summary: The courses of disease that were included comprised relapsing-remitting, secondary progressive and progressive-relapsing multiple sclerosis.

Prepared libraries of TCR beta cDNA carried unique molecular identifiers. T cells numbering roughly 1 to 11 million yielded cDNA molecules that totaled roughly 500,000. TCRdb redid the calling of the PCR reads with MiXCR, one entry per CDR3 protein. The sample records 430,000 or so distinct CDR3 sequences, approximately 42% being singletons. This clonotype was seen a few times. Antigen specificity is unknown. Study-level points and caveats: Controls' normalized Chao1 diversity significantly exceeded that of multiple sclerosis patients. Batch-mates among the samples co-clustered strongly by F measure. Relative to controls, patients had about 5 TRBV segments at higher frequency, with TRBV5-6, TRBV5-1 and TRBV20-1 among these.

V was shortened by 0 bases and J by 11 bases, with 26 bases between the two germline ends. Germline CDR1 and CDR2: SGHRS and YFSETQ. The CDR3 has 17 residues. The chain recombines TRBV5-1 with TRBJ1-2, with D perhaps matching TRBD1 (6 bases). The clonotype comes from a girl aged 2-10 years with multiple sclerosis. The source material was blood. CDR3 sequence: CASSLGGGNFLPSLYTF. The CDR3 nucleotides are TGCGCCAGCAGCTTGGGTGGGGGCAATTTCCTTCCATCGTTGTACACCTTC.